Below, 20 T cell receptor beta chains from the same sample are listed, as sequenced in a study of blood T cell repertoires in COVID-19. Profiled with immunoSEQ multiplex PCR; TCRdb holds only in-frame clones, not every one. The sample includes some 100,000 clones, less than 85% of them seen just once. Material: peripheral blood. All receptors derive from a man in his sixties or seventies with COVID-19, enrolled during active disease.

The chain links TRBV9 to TRBJ2-1; tentative D call: TRBD1 (6 bases). V lost 0 bases and J 4 bases, leaving 14 bases between the germline ends. The CDR3 sequence is 16 residues long. Germline V gene lookup returns CDR1 SGDLS and CDR2 YYNGEE. As DNA, the CDR3 is TGTGCCAGCAGCGTAGGGGGCAGGGGAGTGTACAATGAGCAGTTCTTC. Translated, it gives CASSVGGRGVYNEQFF.

In this sample, this clone turned up once. The CDR3 reads CASSLGRMRELSYNEQFF. The CDR3 DNA reads as TGTGCCAGCAGCTTGGGTCGAATGAGGGAGCTCTCCTACAATGAGCAGTTCTTC. The chain links TRBV11-3 to TRBJ2-1; perhaps TRBD2 as D (5 bases). Trimming removed 3 bases from V and 0 bases from J, with 18 bases in between. The CDR3 consists of 18 residues. Germline V gene data show CDR1 as SGHNT and CDR2 as YENEEA.

V usage is TRBV5-1 and J usage is TRBJ1-4; D uncertain. The CDR3 is made up of 12 amino acids. V dropped 0 bases and J dropped 14 bases, with 11 bases sitting between them. CDR1 and CDR2 (germline): SGHRS, YFSETQ. The CDR3 spells CASSLDPGALFF. The CDR3, as DNA: TGCGCCAGCAGCTTGGACCCCGGTGCGCTGTTTTTT.

This chain links TRBV19 with TRBJ2-3, with unresolved D. The length of the CDR3 is 11 residues. CDR1 is LNHDA and CDR2 is SQIVND in the germline V gene (reference sequence). V was cut by 5 bases and J by 5 bases, with 5 bases left in between. The chain's CDR3 is CASSLLDTQYF. In DNA, the CDR3 is TGTGCCAGTAGTCTCCTAGATACGCAGTATTTT.

The V call is TRBV10-3, the J call TRBJ2-5; D is possibly TRBD1 (5 bases). The CDR3 loop spans 11 amino acids. The germline V and J ends were trimmed by 10 bases and 0 bases, with 6 bases remaining between them. The germline CDR1 and CDR2 sequences are ENHRY and SYGVKD. The CDR3 sequence is CATTDQETQYF. The CDR3 region has the DNA TGTGCCACGACAGACCAAGAGACCCAGTACTTC.

The J gene is TRBJ1-2, the V gene TRBV27; D is undetermined. Trimming took off 5 bases at V and 4 bases at J, with 8 bases between the two ends. Germline CDR1 and CDR2: MNHEY and SMNVEV (reference sequence). This CDR3 is 12 amino acids long. The CDR3 spells CASSSGSYGYTF. The CDR3 DNA sequence: TGTGCCAGCAGTAGCGGTAGCTATGGCTACACCTTC.

The V call is TRBV7-2, the J call TRBJ2-1; 7 nucleotides agree with TRBD2. Germline lookup yields CDR1 SGHTA and CDR2 FQGNSA. The CDR3 spans 14 residues. V trimming: 0 bases; J trimming: 13 bases; junction bases outside the gene matches: 9. The CDR3 sequence: CASSLARLALSQFF. The CDR3 bases are TGTGCCAGCAGCTTAGCCCGACTAGCTCTGAGCCAGTTCTTC.

V usage is TRBV9 and J usage is TRBJ2-3; maybe TRBD1 (6 bases). Germline V CDR1 and CDR2: SGDLS, YYNGEE. With 3 bases removed from V and 1 base from J, the gap between germline ends came to 9 bases. The length of the CDR3 is 14 residues. This CDR3 is CASSARQGTDTQYF. As DNA, the CDR3 is TGTGCCAGCAGCGCACGACAGGGCACAGATACGCAGTATTTT.

This clone was recorded a few times. The rearrangement links TRBV18 to TRBJ2-3; TRBD2 matches 7 bases. The V gene end was trimmed by 2 bases and the J gene end by 1 base; junction bases not matched to a gene: 6. The CDR3 consists of 16 residues. The V gene's germline CDR1 is KGHSH and CDR2 LQKENI. This CDR3 is CASSPVRGDGTDTQYF. In DNA form, the CDR3 reads TGTGCCAGCTCACCAGTCCGGGGGGATGGCACAGATACGCAGTATTTT.

V is TRBV28 and J is TRBJ2-5; D perhaps matches TRBD2 (6 bases). The germline V gene has CDR1 MDHEN and CDR2 SYDVKM. V was pared by 8 bases and J by 4 bases, with 11 bases between. The CDR3 consists of 12 residues. CDR3 amino acids: CASSVGGETQYF. CDR3 coding DNA: TGTGCCAGCTCGGTCGGGGGAGAGACCCAGTACTTC.

V gene TRBV6-6 combines with J gene TRBJ1-2; no firm D call. The CDR3 is made up of 14 amino acids. Germline V gene data show CDR1 as MNHNY and CDR2 as SVGAGI (reference sequence). Between the trimmed V and J ends, which lost 0 bases and 8 bases, there was a span of 13 bases. The CDR3 DNA reads as TGTGCCAGCAGTTACTCCCAGGATATTCGAGGCTACACCTTC. Its protein product is CASSYSQDIRGYTF.

The V call is TRBV28, the J call TRBJ1-3; 8 positions agree with TRBD1. The J segment lost 2 bases and the V segment lost 5 bases, leaving 8 bases of the junction unmatched. The germline V gene encodes CDR1 MDHEN and CDR2 SYDVKM. The length of the CDR3 is 16 residues. The CDR3 bases are TGTGCCAGCAGTCCTCTGTGGACAGGGACTGGAAACACCATATATTTT. It specifies CASSPLWTGTGNTIYF.

V and J are TRBV5-1 and TRBJ2-2, with 12 bases that match TRBD2. CDR1 SGHRS and CDR2 YFSETQ come from the germline V gene. This CDR3 contains 18 residues. Trimming took 5 bases from V and 5 from J; bases not matched to a gene: 13. CDR3 residues: CASRPGLAGTPGTGELFF. CDR3 DNA: TGCGCCAGCAGGCCAGGACTAGCGGGAACCCCGGGTACCGGGGAGCTGTTTTTT.

The chain combines TRBV14 with TRBJ1-1; D gene uncertain. In germline, CDR1 is SGHDN, CDR2 FVKESK. The CDR3 is 14 residues long. With 0 bases removed from V and 4 bases from J, the gap between germline ends came to 9 bases. This CDR3 reads CASSQEVSSTEAFF. The CDR3 DNA reads as TGTGCCAGCAGCCAAGAAGTTTCGAGCACTGAAGCTTTCTTT.

This clone appeared a few times. The V gene is TRBV11-2, the J gene TRBJ2-5, with unresolved D. Germline V CDR1 and CDR2: SGHAT, FQNNGV. V lost 5 bases and J lost 7, with 11 bases in between. This CDR3 has 12 amino acids. In nucleotides, the CDR3 is TGTGCCAGCAGCCTACCGGGTGGGACCCAGTACTTC. It encodes CASSLPGGTQYF. The full variable domain, with the rest looked up from reference TRBV11-2 and TRBJ2-5, is EAGVAQSPRYKIIEKRQSVAFWCNPISGHATLYWYQQILGQGPKLLIQFQNNGVVDDSQLPKDRFSAERLKGVDSTLKIQPAKLEDSAVYLCASSLPGGTQYFGPGTRLLVL.

The chain joins TRBV5-1 to TRBJ2-7; D is perhaps TRBD2 (6 bases). From germline, CDR1 is SGHRS and CDR2 YFSETQ. The CDR3 sequence is 13 residues long. Trimming pared 5 bases from V and 4 bases from J, leaving 13 bases between. CDR3 region: CASRRDSPYEQYF. In DNA, the CDR3 is TGCGCCAGCAGGAGGGACTCACCTTACGAGCAGTACTTC.

The V call is TRBV4-2, the J call TRBJ2-7, with 9 bases aligning to TRBD2. The CDR3 sequence is 15 residues long. The germline gives CDR1 LGHNA, CDR2 YNFKEQ. V gave up 8 bases and J gave up 5 bases; unmatched junction bases: 13. CDR3: CASGQAGTSTHEQYF. In nucleotides, the CDR3 is TGTGCCAGCGGTCAAGCCGGGACTAGCACCCACGAGCAGTACTTC.

Details on this clone: At one end, the junction sequence differs from germline, possibly due to a read error. CDR3 coding DNA: TGTGCCACCAGCAGAGATCCCCCTAGCGGCTCCAACAATGAGCAGTTCTTC. It translates to CATSRDPPSGSNNEQFF. The J gene is TRBJ2-1, the V gene TRBV15, with 7 bases matching TRBD2. The CDR3 spans 17 residues. Germline values: CDR1 LNHNV, CDR2 YYDKDF (reference sequence).

This clone occurred a few times. The rearrangement joins TRBV5-4 to TRBJ2-1; the match to TRBD2 covers 8 bases. CDR1 and CDR2 (germline): SGHNT, YYREEE (reference sequence). V trimming: 3 bases; J trimming: 8 bases; junction bases outside the gene matches: 4. This CDR3 spans 13 amino acids. The CDR3 nucleotides are TGTGCCAGCAGCTCTCTAGCGGGTTATGAGCAGTTCTTC. It translates to CASSSLAGYEQFF.

This clone has a single count. The genes are TRBV14 and TRBJ1-4; 7 bases are shared with TRBD1. V was clipped by 3 bases and J by 8 bases; unmatched bases: 9. The CDR3 sequence is 15 residues long. Germline V gene data show CDR1 as SGHDN and CDR2 as FVKESK. CDR3 sequence (DNA): TGTGCCAGCAGCCAGGCGACAGGGTTGAAGGAAAAACTGTTTTTT. Encoded protein: CASSQATGLKEKLFF.